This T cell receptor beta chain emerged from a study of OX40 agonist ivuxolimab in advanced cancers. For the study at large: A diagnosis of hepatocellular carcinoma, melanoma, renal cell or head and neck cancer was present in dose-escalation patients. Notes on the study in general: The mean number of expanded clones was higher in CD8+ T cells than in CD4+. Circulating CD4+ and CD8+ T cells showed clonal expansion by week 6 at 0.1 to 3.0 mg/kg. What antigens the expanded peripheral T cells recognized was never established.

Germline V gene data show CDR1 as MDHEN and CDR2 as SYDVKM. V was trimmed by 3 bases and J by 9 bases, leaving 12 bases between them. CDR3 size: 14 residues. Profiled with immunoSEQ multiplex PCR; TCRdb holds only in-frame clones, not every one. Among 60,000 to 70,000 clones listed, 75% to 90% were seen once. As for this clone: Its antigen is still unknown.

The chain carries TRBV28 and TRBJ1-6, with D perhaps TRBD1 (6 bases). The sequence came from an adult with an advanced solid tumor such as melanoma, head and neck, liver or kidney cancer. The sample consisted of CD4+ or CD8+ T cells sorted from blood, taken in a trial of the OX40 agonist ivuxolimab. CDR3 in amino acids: CASSFQGLPSPLHF. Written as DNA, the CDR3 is TGTGCCAGCAGTTTCCAGGGGCTGCCTTCACCCCTCCACTTT.